This T cell receptor (beta chain) was sequenced during a study of T cells after yellow fever vaccination. Notes on the study in general: Abundant bulk-population clonotypes could contaminate the FACS-sorted repertoires. Most primary-vaccination clones reappeared after the booster (about 97% CD4, 88% CD8).

This clonotype was counted between two and nine times. Antigen: not known. TCRdb reprocessed the 5' RACE reads via MiXCR and lists one record per CDR3 protein. This table holds 130,000 or so distinct CDR3 sequences, roughly 15% found once. The CDR3 is 15 amino acids. With 4 bases removed from V and 4 bases from J, the gap between germline ends came to 14 bases. Per germline, CDR1 MGHRA and CDR2 YSYEKL. The sample in question was CD8+ T cells sorted from PBMCs, obtained 5 days after the yellow fever booster vaccination. The chain links TRBV4-1 to TRBJ1-5; a possible D gene is TRBD1 (5 bases). The sequence came from a man younger than 30 who received the YFV17D yellow fever vaccine. The CDR3 loop is CASSPRDAANQPQHF. The CDR3 DNA reads as TGCGCCAGCAGCCCCCGGGACGCGGCGAATCAGCCCCAGCATTTT.